These 5 T cell receptor beta chains were all obtained from the same sample, sequenced in a study of blood T cell repertoires in COVID-19. The table came from immunoSEQ multiplex PCR; TCRdb's copy has only in-frame clones and leaves some out. The top ten hold about 15% of the sample, which has 65,000 to 85,000 clones, about 78% seen once. What was sequenced was peripheral blood. These TCRs come from a human donor in a cohort sampled during active COVID-19.

The rearrangement joins TRBV4-3 to TRBJ1-4; D possibly corresponds to TRBD1 (5 bases). Germline lookup yields CDR1 LGHNA and CDR2 YSLEER. Trimming took off 5 bases at V and 1 base at J, with 17 bases between the two ends. The CDR3 length is 17 residues. The CDR3 loop is CASSKEGAHVTNEKLFF. The CDR3 bases are TGCGCCAGCAGCAAGGAAGGGGCACACGTAACTAATGAAAAACTGTTTTTT.

The chain links TRBV28 to TRBJ1-5; a possible D gene is TRBD1 (6 bases). V dropped 6 bases and J dropped 3 bases, with 12 bases sitting between them. There are 14 residues in the CDR3. In germline, CDR1 is MDHEN, CDR2 SYDVKM. The CDR3 loop is CASRPGENNQPQHF. The CDR3 DNA reads as TGTGCCAGCAGGCCAGGGGAGAACAATCAGCCCCAGCATTTT.

This clone turned up a few times. The chain employs TRBV6-5 and TRBJ2-7, with D possibly matching TRBD1 (6 bases). The CDR3 extends over 14 amino acids. Per germline, CDR1 MNHEY and CDR2 SVGAGI. Trimming took 1 base from V and 2 from J, leaving 9 bases between them. The CDR3 nucleotides read TGTGCCAGCAGTTACTTAGGGACACCCTACGAGCAGTACTTC. Encoded protein: CASSYLGTPYEQYF.

The chain combines TRBV24-1 with TRBJ2-2, with D tentatively TRBD2 (7 bases). Germline-derived CDR1 and CDR2 are KGHDR and SFDVKD. CDR3 size: 15 residues. The V gene lost 3 bases and the J gene lost 5 bases, with 12 bases spanning the gap. The CDR3 nucleotides are TGTGCCACCAGTGATAGGGGGGGCTGGACCGGGGAGCTGTTTTTT. This encodes CATSDRGGWTGELFF.

The gene calls are TRBV18 and TRBJ1-6; D remains ambiguous. Germline CDR1 and CDR2: KGHSH and LQKENI. The CDR3 extends over 12 amino acids. V gave up 4 bases and J gave up 15 bases, with 13 bases separating them. The CDR3 sequence: CASSLPGVVLHF. In DNA form, the CDR3 reads TGTGCCAGCTCACTTCCCGGGGTAGTCCTCCACTTT.